The 6 T cell receptor beta chains reported below all come from one sample, sequenced in a study of radiotherapy plus CTLA-4 blockade in lung cancer. Sequencing used immunoSEQ multiplex PCR; TCRdb keeps in-frame clones, though not all of them. This sample has approximately 52,000 clones, with about 85% found just once. This material consisted of peripheral blood, taken from a patient treated with radiotherapy plus ipilimumab. The source of these receptors is a human donor with non-small cell lung cancer who had a complete response to radiotherapy plus ipilimumab.

The gene calls are TRBV7-2 and TRBJ2-1, with a possible D match to TRBD2 (6 bases). The CDR3 spans 13 residues. With 3 bases removed from V and 9 bases from J, the gap between germline ends came to 12 bases. Germline V gene sequence: CDR1 SGHTA, CDR2 FQGNSA. CDR3 in amino acids: CASSLGGVGEQFF. The CDR3 DNA follows: TGTGCCAGCAGCTTGGGCGGGGTGGGTGAGCAGTTCTTC.

This chain links TRBV2 with TRBJ1-5, with 7 bases matching TRBD1. The germline gives CDR1 SNHLY, CDR2 FYNNEI. J gave up 2 bases and V 3 bases, and 10 bases lay outside the gene matches. The CDR3 covers 17 residues. The CDR3 protein is CASSDLEGGVGNQPQHF. The DNA of the CDR3 is TGTGCCAGCAGTGACTTGGAAGGGGGCGTCGGCAATCAGCCCCAGCATTTT.

The rearrangement uses TRBV11-3 and TRBJ2-2; TRBD1 is a possible D gene (6 bases). Germline V gene sequence: CDR1 SGHNT, CDR2 YENEEA. CDR3 length equals 14 residues. V was clipped by 6 bases and J by 2 bases, with 10 bases between them. In DNA, the CDR3 is TGTGCCAGCAGGAGGGGGATTAACACCGGGGAGCTGTTTTTT. This codes for CASRRGINTGELFF.

This chain uses TRBV6-5 with TRBJ1-2; 7 bases fit TRBD1. The CDR3 is made up of 13 amino acids. The junction had 7 bases not matched to a gene; V was cut back by 10 bases and J by 2 bases. From germline, CDR1 is MNHEY and CDR2 SVGAGI. The CDR3 region is CATMAGGNYGYTF. In nucleotides, the CDR3 is TGTGCCACTATGGCAGGGGGGAACTATGGCTACACCTTC.

The chain uses TRBV30 and TRBJ2-5; tentative D call: TRBD1 (6 bases). Matching the DNA end better, TRBJ2-7 makes the J call doubtful. The CDR3 has 20 residues. Germline CDR1 and CDR2: GTSNPN and SVGIG (reference sequence). CDR3 nucleotide sequence: TGTGCCTGGCAGTGGGGGAGTGGGCAGGGGAGATGGGGGAGATCCTACGAGCAGTACTTC. Its protein is CAWQWGSGQGRWGRSYEQYF.

In its sample, this clone was seen a few times. The rearrangement joins TRBV10-2 to TRBJ1-5; weak D call: TRBD1 (5 bases). The V gene's germline CDR1 is WSHSY and CDR2 SAAADI. V was shortened by 6 bases and J by 2 bases, with 14 bases between the two germline ends. This CDR3 spans 15 amino acids. CDR3 loop: CASRGREGGNQPQHF. DNA of the CDR3: TGCGCCAGCAGGGGCAGGGAGGGTGGCAATCAGCCCCAGCATTTT.